This T cell receptor (beta chain) was identified in a study of blood T cell repertoires in COVID-19. Across the whole study: Acute and convalescent COVID-19 specimens originated in the United States, Italy and Spain. Nucleic acid was either cDNA or gDNA, and it came from T cells, B-cell-depleted T cells, or PBMCs.

Per the study methods: By means of reference gene primer amplification, nucleated cell counts were estimated. Libraries were prepared by immunoSEQ multiplex PCR; TCRdb keeps only in-frame clonotypes and omits some of them. V and J calls and clone size are those listed in that table; D and trimming were worked out from the DNA. The table records under 60,000 clones, about 77% of them present only once. Looked up from germline, CDR1 is LGHNA and CDR2 is YNFKEQ. The CDR3 consists of 15 residues. V was clipped by 3 bases and J by 7 bases; unmatched bases: 7. The receptor's source is a human donor in a cohort sampled during active COVID-19. The chain couples TRBV4-2 to TRBJ1-2; the match to TRBD1 covers 11 bases. Material: peripheral blood. The CDR3 region has the DNA TGTGCCAGCAGCCAGGACTGGACAGGGGGCAGTGGCTACACCTTC. This sequence encodes CASSQDWTGGSGYTF.